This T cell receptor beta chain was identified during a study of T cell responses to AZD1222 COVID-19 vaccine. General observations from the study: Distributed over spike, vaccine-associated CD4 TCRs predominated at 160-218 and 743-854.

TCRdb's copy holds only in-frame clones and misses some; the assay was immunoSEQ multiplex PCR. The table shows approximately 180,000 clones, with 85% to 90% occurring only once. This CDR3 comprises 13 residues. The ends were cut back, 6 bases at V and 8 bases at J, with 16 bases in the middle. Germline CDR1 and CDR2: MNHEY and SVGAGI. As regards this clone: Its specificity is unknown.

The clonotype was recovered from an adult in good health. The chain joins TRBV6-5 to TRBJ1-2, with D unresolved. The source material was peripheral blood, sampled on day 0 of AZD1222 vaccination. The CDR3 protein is CASRQGGVEGYTF. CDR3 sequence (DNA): TGTGCCAGCAGACAAGGCGGGGTGGAGGGCTACACCTTC.